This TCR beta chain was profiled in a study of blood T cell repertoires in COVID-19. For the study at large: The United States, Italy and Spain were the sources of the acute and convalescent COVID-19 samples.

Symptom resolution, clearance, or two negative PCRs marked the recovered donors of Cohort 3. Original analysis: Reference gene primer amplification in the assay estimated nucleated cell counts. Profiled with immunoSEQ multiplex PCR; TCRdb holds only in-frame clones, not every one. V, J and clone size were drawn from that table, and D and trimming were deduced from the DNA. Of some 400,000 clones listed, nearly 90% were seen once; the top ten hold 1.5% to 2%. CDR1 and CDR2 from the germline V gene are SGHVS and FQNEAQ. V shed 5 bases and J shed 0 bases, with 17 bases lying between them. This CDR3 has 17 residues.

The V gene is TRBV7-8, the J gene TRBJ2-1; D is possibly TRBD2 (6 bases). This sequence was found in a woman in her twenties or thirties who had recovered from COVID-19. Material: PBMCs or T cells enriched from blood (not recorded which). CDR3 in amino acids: CASSASFLGSSYNEQFF. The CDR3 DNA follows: TGTGCCAGCAGCGCCAGTTTTCTCGGGAGCTCCTACAATGAGCAGTTCTTC.